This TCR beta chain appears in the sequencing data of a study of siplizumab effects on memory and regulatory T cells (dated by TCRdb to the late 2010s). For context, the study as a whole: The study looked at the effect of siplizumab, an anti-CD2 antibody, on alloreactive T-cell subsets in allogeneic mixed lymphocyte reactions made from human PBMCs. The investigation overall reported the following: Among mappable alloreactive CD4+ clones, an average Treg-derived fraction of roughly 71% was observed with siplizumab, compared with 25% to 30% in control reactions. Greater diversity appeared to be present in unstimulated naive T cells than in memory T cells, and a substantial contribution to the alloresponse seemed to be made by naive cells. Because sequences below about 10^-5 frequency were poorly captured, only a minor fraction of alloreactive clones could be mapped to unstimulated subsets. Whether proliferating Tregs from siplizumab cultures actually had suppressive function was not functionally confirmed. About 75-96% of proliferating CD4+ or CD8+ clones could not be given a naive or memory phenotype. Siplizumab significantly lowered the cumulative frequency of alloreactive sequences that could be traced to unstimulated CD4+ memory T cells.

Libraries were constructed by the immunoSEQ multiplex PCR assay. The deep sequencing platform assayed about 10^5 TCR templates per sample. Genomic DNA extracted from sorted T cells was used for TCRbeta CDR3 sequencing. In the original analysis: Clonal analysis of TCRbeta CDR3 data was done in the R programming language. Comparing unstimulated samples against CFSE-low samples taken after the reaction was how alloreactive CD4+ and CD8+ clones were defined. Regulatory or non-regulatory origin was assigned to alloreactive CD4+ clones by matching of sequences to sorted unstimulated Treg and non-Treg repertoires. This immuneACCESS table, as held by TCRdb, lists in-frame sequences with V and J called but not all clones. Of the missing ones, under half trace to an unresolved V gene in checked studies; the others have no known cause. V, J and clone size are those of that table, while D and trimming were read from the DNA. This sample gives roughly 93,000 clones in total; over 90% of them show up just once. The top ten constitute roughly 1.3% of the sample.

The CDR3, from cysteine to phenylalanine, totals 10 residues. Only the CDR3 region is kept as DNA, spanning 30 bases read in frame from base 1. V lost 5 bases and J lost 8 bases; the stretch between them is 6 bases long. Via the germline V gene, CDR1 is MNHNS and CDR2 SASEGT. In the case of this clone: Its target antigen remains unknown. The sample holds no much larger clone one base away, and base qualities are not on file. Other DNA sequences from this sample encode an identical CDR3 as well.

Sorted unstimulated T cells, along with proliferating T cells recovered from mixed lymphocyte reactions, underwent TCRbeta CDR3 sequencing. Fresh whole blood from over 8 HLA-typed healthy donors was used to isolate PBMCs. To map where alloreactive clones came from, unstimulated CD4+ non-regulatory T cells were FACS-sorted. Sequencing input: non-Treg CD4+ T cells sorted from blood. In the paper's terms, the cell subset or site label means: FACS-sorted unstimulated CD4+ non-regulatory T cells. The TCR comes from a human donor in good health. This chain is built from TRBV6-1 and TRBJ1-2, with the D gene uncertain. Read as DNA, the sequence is TGTGCCAGCAGTCATCAGGGCTACACCTTC. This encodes CASSHQGYTF.